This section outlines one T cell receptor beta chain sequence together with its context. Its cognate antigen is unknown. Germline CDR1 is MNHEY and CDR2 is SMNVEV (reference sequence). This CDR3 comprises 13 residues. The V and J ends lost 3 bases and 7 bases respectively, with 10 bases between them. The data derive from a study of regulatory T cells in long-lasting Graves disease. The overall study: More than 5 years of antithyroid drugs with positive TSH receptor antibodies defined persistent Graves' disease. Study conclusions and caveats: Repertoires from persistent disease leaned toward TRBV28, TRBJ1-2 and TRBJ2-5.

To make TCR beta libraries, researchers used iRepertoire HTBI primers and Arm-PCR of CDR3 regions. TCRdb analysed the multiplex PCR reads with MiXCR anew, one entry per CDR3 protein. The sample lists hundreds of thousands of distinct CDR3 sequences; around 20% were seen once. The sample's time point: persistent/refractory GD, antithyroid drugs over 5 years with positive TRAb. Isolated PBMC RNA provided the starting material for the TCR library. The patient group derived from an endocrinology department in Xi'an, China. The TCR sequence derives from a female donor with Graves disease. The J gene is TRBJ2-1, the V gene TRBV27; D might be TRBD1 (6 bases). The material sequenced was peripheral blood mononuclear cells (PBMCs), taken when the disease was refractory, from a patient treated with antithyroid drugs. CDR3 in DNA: TGTGCCAGCAGTTTTGGTAGGGGGAATGAGCAGTTCTTC. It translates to CASSFGRGNEQFF.